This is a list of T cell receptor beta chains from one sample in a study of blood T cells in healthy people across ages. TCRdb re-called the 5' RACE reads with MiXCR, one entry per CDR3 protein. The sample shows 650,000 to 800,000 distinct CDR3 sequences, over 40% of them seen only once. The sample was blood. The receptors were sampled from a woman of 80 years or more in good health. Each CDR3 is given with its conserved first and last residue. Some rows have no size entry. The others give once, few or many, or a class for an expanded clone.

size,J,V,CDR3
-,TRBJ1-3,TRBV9,CASSVGNTGYITGNTIYF
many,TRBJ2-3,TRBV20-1,CSARVALAATDTQYF
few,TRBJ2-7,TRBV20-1,CSAEGTSGSYEQYF
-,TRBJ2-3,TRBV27,CASSFLLLAGSTDTQYF
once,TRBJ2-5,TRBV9,CASSVGARDHQETQYF
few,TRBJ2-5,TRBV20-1,CSARWPGQETQYF
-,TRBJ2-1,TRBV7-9,CASSFGSRERGQFF
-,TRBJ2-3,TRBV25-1,CASSELSGYADTQYF
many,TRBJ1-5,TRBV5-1,CASSLGQGEAPQHF
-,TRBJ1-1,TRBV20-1,CSARGGGASDTEAFF
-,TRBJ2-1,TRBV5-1,CASSRAGEYNEQFF
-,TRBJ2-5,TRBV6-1,CASSEPGLARETRYF
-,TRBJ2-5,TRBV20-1,CSVFPPGRRTETQYF
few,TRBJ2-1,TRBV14,CASSPGLPPLNEQFF
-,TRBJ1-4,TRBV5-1,CASALQATNEKLFF
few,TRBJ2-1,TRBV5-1,CASSLPGQVGFF
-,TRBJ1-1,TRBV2,CASSEGAGGKAFF
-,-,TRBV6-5,CASSVSPVHEQYF
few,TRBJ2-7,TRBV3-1,CASSSGGLSSYEQYF
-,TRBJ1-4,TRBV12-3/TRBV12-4,CASSLHSGTNEKLFF
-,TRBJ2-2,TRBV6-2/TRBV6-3,CASSRQGYTGELFF
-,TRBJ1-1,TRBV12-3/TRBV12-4,CASSLREGGDTEAFF
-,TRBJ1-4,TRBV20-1,CSASRPSRREKLFF
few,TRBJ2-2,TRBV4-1,CASSPGGLRDTGELFF
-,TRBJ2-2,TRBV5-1,CASSEVGTGELFF
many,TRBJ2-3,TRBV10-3,CAISDPAGYHTQYF
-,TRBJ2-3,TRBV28,CASSFRLAGATDTQYF
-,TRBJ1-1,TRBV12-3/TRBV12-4,CASRVSGTANTEAFF
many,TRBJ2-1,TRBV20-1,CSATAGEVYNEQFF
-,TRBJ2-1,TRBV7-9,CASSGDRSYNEQFF
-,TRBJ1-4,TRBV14,CASSQAYEKLFF
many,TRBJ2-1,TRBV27,CASSPDRAPNTESYNEQFF
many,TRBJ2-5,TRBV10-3,CAISERASQETQYF
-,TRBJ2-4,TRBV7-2,CASSPLAGAINIQYF
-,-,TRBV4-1,CASGTWSEQYF
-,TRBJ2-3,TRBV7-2,CASSLRPGGKSTDTQYF
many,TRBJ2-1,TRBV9,CASSVGGQTYNEQFF
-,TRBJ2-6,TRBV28,CASSLGRISGANVLTF
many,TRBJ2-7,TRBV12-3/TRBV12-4,CASSLGKRYEQYF
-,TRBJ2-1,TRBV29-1,CSVEGTSGKTSYNEQFF
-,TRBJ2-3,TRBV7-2,CASSPRAGALGITQYF
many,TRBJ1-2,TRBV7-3,CASSPTGNYGYTF
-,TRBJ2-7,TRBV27,CASSSQELSEQYF
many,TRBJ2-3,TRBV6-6,CASSSLGDTQYF